This passage covers 21 T cell receptor beta chains from one sample sequenced in a study of blood T cell repertoires in COVID-19. The table came from immunoSEQ multiplex PCR; TCRdb's copy has only in-frame clones and leaves some out. The sample holds 95,000 to 120,000 clones, 65% to 80% seen once. Sequenced sample: peripheral blood. The receptor set was obtained from a woman aged 35 to 49 with acute or convalescent COVID-19.

CDR3 amino acids: CASSRGDRGTSSGNTIYF. The CDR3 bases are TGCGCCAGCAGCCGCGGGGACAGGGGGACGTCCTCTGGAAACACCATATATTTT. The V and J genes are TRBV5-1 and TRBJ1-3; TRBD1 matches 11 bases. V gave up 4 bases and J gave up 0 bases; unmatched junction bases: 9. CDR3 length: 18 amino acids. The germline V gene encodes CDR1 SGHRS and CDR2 YFSETQ.

The chain joins TRBV7-3 to TRBJ2-3, with D possibly matching TRBD1 (5 bases). The CDR3 covers 13 residues. CDR1 SGHTA and CDR2 FQGTGA come from the germline V gene. Between the trimmed V and J ends, which lost 2 bases and 4 bases, there was a span of 7 bases. CDR3 nucleotides: TGTGCCAGCAGCTTAGTGGGGCCAGATACGCAGTATTTT. Encoded protein: CASSLVGPDTQYF.

The rearrangement links TRBV3-1 (or the pseudogene TRBV3-2) to TRBJ1-2, with 11 nucleotides matching TRBD1. CDR3 size: 14 residues. Per the germline V gene, CDR1 is LGHDT and CDR2 is YNNKEL (reference sequence). With V trimmed by 4 bases and J by 7 bases, 5 bases remained unmatched. CDR3 residues: CASSRGQGALGYTF. The CDR3 region has the DNA TGTGCCAGCAGCCGAGGACAGGGGGCGCTTGGCTACACCTTC.

This chain uses TRBV27 with TRBJ1-5; 10 bases are shared with TRBD1. The CDR3 is 17 amino acids. Germline V CDR1 and CDR2: MNHEY, SMNVEV (reference sequence). V lost 3 bases to trimming and J lost 5 bases; unmatched junction nucleotides: 10. The CDR3 nucleotides read TGTGCCAGCAGTTTCTCCCTACCTGGACAGGGGGATCAGCCCCAGCATTTT. Its protein is CASSFSLPGQGDQPQHF.

Only a few counts were recorded for this clone. V and J are TRBV7-3 and TRBJ2-2, with D unresolved. Germline loops: CDR1 SGHTA, CDR2 FQGTGA. The CDR3 runs to 14 residues. Trimming cost V 5 bases and J 0 bases, with 7 bases left between them. CDR3 coding DNA: TGTGCCAGCAGCACACAAGCGAACACCGGGGAGCTGTTTTTT. It specifies CASSTQANTGELFF.

The V call is TRBV5-1, the J call TRBJ2-7; 7 nucleotides align to TRBD1. V dropped 0 bases and J dropped 0; count of bases not matched to a gene: 9. CDR1 is SGHRS, CDR2 YFSETQ, per germline. The CDR3 has 17 amino acids. The CDR3 DNA reads as TGCGCCAGCAGCTTGGGTTTTGGACAGGCGAGCTCCTACGAGCAGTACTTC. It encodes CASSLGFGQASSYEQYF.

The chain joins TRBV5-1 to TRBJ1-6; TRBD1 is a possible D gene (5 bases). V dropped 0 bases and J dropped 8 bases, with 9 bases sitting between them. Germline CDR1 reads SGHRS; CDR2 reads YFSETQ. The CDR3 runs 14 residues. The CDR3 is CASSLDRKDSPLHF. The CDR3 region has the DNA TGCGCCAGCAGCTTGGACAGGAAGGATTCACCCCTCCACTTT.

V usage is TRBV28 and J usage is TRBJ2-7; D gene ambiguous. Germline CDR1 MDHEN, CDR2 SYDVKM. This CDR3 has 13 amino acids. V lost 3 bases to trimming and J lost 6 bases, with 12 bases between them. CDR3 protein: CASSLSPDREQYF. For the CDR3, the DNA is TGTGCCAGCAGTTTGAGTCCCGATCGCGAGCAGTACTTC.

The rearrangement joins TRBV5-1 to TRBJ2-1, with 7 positions matching TRBD1. V shed 0 bases and J 7 bases; nucleotides not matched to a gene: 10. This CDR3 spans 16 amino acids. The V gene's germline CDR1 is SGHRS and CDR2 YFSETQ. CDR3 DNA: TGCGCCAGCAGCTTGGCCGGACAGGACGTTTCGAATGAGCAGTTCTTC. It yields the protein CASSLAGQDVSNEQFF.

The chain links TRBV5-1 to TRBJ2-5; D gene uncertain. This CDR3 region has 14 residues. In germline, CDR1 is SGHRS, CDR2 YFSETQ. Trimming cost V 1 base and J 5 bases, with 12 bases left between them. The CDR3 DNA sequence: TGCGCCAGCAGCTTGTCCTCGTCCCGGGAGACCCAGTACTTC. This sequence encodes CASSLSSSRETQYF.

This clone came up a few times. This chain links TRBV9 with TRBJ1-4; the D gene is possibly TRBD1 (5 bases). Germline values: CDR1 SGDLS, CDR2 YYNGEE. Trimming pared 4 bases from V and 8 bases from J, leaving 15 bases between. The CDR3 is made up of 14 amino acids. This chain's CDR3 is CASSPAGAGEKLFF. The CDR3 DNA follows: TGTGCCAGCAGCCCAGCCGGGGCGGGAGAAAAACTGTTTTTT.

This clone was counted a few times. This chain joins TRBV2 and TRBJ1-1, with 7 bases that match TRBD1. CDR1 is SNHLY, CDR2 FYNNEI, per germline. This CDR3 comprises 15 residues. V shed 4 bases and J 6 bases; nucleotides not matched to a gene: 11. The CDR3 protein is CASSGRQGGGAEAFF. CDR3 sequence (DNA): TGTGCCAGCAGTGGGCGACAGGGTGGTGGAGCTGAAGCTTTCTTT.

This clone was observed a few times. V usage is TRBV11-3 and J usage is TRBJ2-1; a weak D match, TRBD2 (6 bases). The CDR3 covers 11 residues. Germline CDR1 SGHNT, CDR2 YENEEA. V dropped 5 bases and J dropped 9 bases, with 8 bases sitting between them. The CDR3 DNA follows: TGTGCCAGCAGCAACGGGGGTGAGCAGTTCTTC. This sequence encodes CASSNGGEQFF.

DNA of the CDR3: TGCAGCGTTGGGGCAGGGCAGAACACTGAAGCTTTCTTT. Translating it yields CSVGAGQNTEAFF. V and J are TRBV29-1 and TRBJ1-1, with D tentatively TRBD1 (5 bases). The germline CDR1 and CDR2 sequences are SQVTM and ANQGSEA. V was pared by 4 bases and J by 1 base, with 10 bases between. This CDR3 region has 13 residues. The variable domain in full, completed from reference TRBV29-1 and TRBJ1-1, reads SAVISQKPSRDICQRGTSLTIQCQVDSQVTMMFWYRQQPGQSLTLIATANQGSEATYESGFVIDKFPISRPNLTFSTLTVSNMSPEDSSIYLCSVGAGQNTEAFFGQGTRLTVV.

This chain connects TRBV10-3 to TRBJ2-3, with TRBD2 identical over 11 bases. Trimming removed 8 bases from V and 0 bases from J; junction bases left unmatched: 1. This CDR3 contains 14 residues. CDR1 and CDR2 from the germline V gene are ENHRY and SYGVKD. This chain's CDR3 is CAIGTSGSTDTQYF. CDR3 nucleotides: TGTGCCATCGGGACTAGCGGTAGCACAGATACGCAGTATTTT.

This clone was observed a handful of times. The chain's CDR3 is CASSLAGGLNQPQHF. The CDR3 region has the DNA TGTGCCAGCAGCTTAGCAGGGGGCCTCAATCAGCCCCAGCATTTT. The V gene is TRBV7-2, the J gene TRBJ1-5, with 7 nucleotides matching TRBD1. Germline CDR1 SGHTA, CDR2 FQGNSA. With V trimmed by 0 bases and J by 3 bases, 2 bases remained unmatched. The CDR3 runs 15 residues. Supplemented by reference TRBV7-2 and TRBJ1-5, the full variable domain reads GAGVSQSPSNKVTEKGKDVELRCDPISGHTALYWYRQSLGQGLEFLIYFQGNSAPDKSGLPSDRFSAERTGGSVSTLTIQRTQQEDSAVYLCASSLAGGLNQPQHFGDGTRLSIL.

The V gene is TRBV27, the J gene TRBJ2-3; D is unresolved. The CDR3 spans 14 residues. Germline values: CDR1 MNHEY, CDR2 SMNVEV (reference sequence). V was clipped by 6 bases and J by 2 bases, with 12 bases between them. Written as DNA, the CDR3 is TGTGCCAGCAGACTATTCCCTCCCACAGATACGCAGTATTTT. Translation: CASRLFPPTDTQYF.

As DNA, the CDR3 is TGTGCCAGCAGTTCGACAGGGGCTGGGGCCAACGTCCTGACTTTC. It codes for CASSSTGAGANVLTF. The chain combines TRBV6-2 or TRBV6-3 with TRBJ2-6; 8 positions agree with TRBD1. J gave up 2 bases and V 4 bases, and 1 base lay outside the gene matches. This CDR3 region has 15 residues. The V gene's germline CDR1 is MNHEY and CDR2 SVGEGT.

V is TRBV4-2 and J is TRBJ2-7, with 8 bases identical to TRBD2. There are 14 residues in the CDR3. V was pared by 0 bases and J by 8 bases, with 6 bases of the junction left unmatched. The germline V gene encodes CDR1 LGHNA and CDR2 YNFKEQ. CDR3 sequence reads: CASSQEAPGGQQYF. The CDR3 DNA sequence: TGTGCCAGCAGCCAAGAAGCCCCGGGGGGGCAGCAGTACTTC.

The chain couples TRBV18 to TRBJ1-5, with a tentative D call TRBD1 (5 bases). V shed 4 bases and J shed 7 bases, with 17 bases lying between them. Germline CDR1 and CDR2: KGHSH and LQKENI. This CDR3 spans 15 amino acids. CDR3 in amino acids: CASSRSLTELQPQHF. The CDR3 bases are TGTGCCAGCTCACGGTCCTTGACAGAACTCCAGCCCCAGCATTTT.

The chain carries TRBV3-1 (or the pseudogene TRBV3-2) and TRBJ2-3; tentative D call: TRBD1 (5 bases). V was clipped by 3 bases and J by 2 bases, with 15 bases between them. The CDR3 spans 16 residues. Germline V gives CDR1 LGHDT, CDR2 YNNKEL (reference sequence). The CDR3 sequence: CASSQGPENFTDTQYF. CDR3 bases: TGTGCCAGCAGCCAGGGGCCAGAAAACTTCACAGATACGCAGTATTTT.